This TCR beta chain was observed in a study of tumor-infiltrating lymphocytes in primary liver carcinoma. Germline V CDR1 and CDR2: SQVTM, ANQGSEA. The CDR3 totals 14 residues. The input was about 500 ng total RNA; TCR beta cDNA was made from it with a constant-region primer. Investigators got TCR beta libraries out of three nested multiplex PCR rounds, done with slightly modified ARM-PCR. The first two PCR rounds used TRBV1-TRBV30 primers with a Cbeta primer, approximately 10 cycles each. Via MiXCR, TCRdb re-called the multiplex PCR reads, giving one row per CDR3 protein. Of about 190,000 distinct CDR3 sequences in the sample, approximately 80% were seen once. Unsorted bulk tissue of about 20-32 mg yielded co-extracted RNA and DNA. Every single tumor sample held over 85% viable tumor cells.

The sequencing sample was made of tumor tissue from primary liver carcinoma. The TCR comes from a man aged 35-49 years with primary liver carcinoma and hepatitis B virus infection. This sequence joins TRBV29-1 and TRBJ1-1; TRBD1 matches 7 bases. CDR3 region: CNIRQGLGNTEAFF. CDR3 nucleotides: TGCAACATAAGACAGGGTTTGGGGAACACTGAAGCTTTCTTT.